This paragraph reports one TCR beta chain. Its antigen remains unidentified. This entry comes from a study of T cell responses to AZD1222 COVID-19 vaccine. Study-level background: Pooled samples include second doses given at about 4 or 12 weeks.

General study results and limits: Spike-specific TCR breadth and depth went up after people got two AZD1222 doses. Donors were chiefly white British, with a greater number of females, and clonal diversity was perhaps underestimated.

Data came from immunoSEQ multiplex PCR; TCRdb stores just in-frame clones and leaves some out. The profile covers about 140,000 clones, with 92% appearing a single time and approximately 4.8% taken by the ten largest. This TCR was recovered from an adult in good health. The sequences come from peripheral blood, collected on day 0 of AZD1222 vaccination.

CDR3 DNA sequence: TGTGCCAGCAGCTTAGGACAGAGCAATCAGCCCCAGCATTTT. This encodes CASSLGQSNQPQHF. The gene calls are TRBV11-2 and TRBJ1-5; TRBD1 is a possible D gene (5 bases). Germline V gene sequence: CDR1 SGHAT, CDR2 FQNNGV. Deletions cut 1 base from V and 1 base from J, with 5 bases between. This CDR3 comprises 14 residues.